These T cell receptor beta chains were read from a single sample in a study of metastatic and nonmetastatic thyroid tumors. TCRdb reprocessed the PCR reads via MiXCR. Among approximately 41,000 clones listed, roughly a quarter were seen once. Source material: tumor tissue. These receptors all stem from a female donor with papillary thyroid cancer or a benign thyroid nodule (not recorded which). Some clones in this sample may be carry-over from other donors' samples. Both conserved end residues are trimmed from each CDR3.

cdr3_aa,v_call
ASSRSGMSADTQY,TRBV19
ASKRTSGGAADTHY,TRBV12-3/TRBV12-4
SAFAAPGEVQPQH,TRBV20-1
AWSFQGTYRRERGEQY,TRBV30
ASSEEGWNYGYT,TRBV6-1
ASSPLQGPKETQY,TRBV14
SARDGDRGLYSNQPQH,TRBV20-1
SASRSDRGYYEQY,TRBV20-1
SARDPGSSYEQY,TRBV20-1
ASSDPSGTHYYEQY,TRBV2
ASSQVQGLSGNTIY,TRBV4-1
ASSLYSGGIKDTQY,TRBV28
ASSVGRALKETQY,TRBV10-2
ASRGQGAGDTEAF,TRBV6-1
ASSLTSTGEDGYT,TRBV5-1
ASSLQGYTGELF,TRBV27
ASNLRRREKADTQY,TRBV7-8
ASSPWPPGYQPQH,TRBV6-1
SARRQGGNQPQH,TRBV20-1
ASSATGGTDTQY,TRBV6-4
ASSPRPGPQH,TRBV6-1
ATSRDMGGAYEQY,TRBV15
ATSTQGMDTEAF,TRBV15
ASSSDLTYEQY,TRBV7-2
ASSSTTHAPYNEQF,TRBV28
ASRKTGSEAF,TRBV19
ASLYQRGNTIY,TRBV18
ASSRTTNEKLF,TRBV3-1
ASSIDEMNTEAF,TRBV19
ASSVPGLAGASPQY,TRBV28
ATSDPPGQGIETQY,TRBV24-1
ASSIAGGLSNEQF,TRBV5-5
ASSASGPNTREMF,TRBV5-1
SASRTGEFHEQY,TRBV20-1
ASSLGPGMSGANVLT,TRBV5-1
ASSQGEQYEQY,TRBV4-1
ASSSGPRDTIY,TRBV7-3
ASSADRLSGNTIY,TRBV7-6
SARDTRRGLWDGYT,TRBV20-1
ASSPCLYLDSYNSPLH,TRBV4-2
ASKGTREFDEQF,TRBV6-2/TRBV6-3
ASSSTGDGYT,TRBV5-1